Below, one T cell receptor beta chain is given with its context. The antigen remains unidentified. Sequencing used immunoSEQ multiplex PCR; TCRdb keeps in-frame clones, though not all of them. The top ten clones hold about 32% of a sample with under 20,000 clones, approximately 87% of them seen once. The CDR3 is 15 residues long. In germline, CDR1 is SGHDN, CDR2 FVKESK. The ends were cut back, 3 bases at V and 4 bases at J, with 13 bases in the middle. These data belong to a study of OX40 agonist ivuxolimab in advanced cancers. General observations from the study: Relative to CD4+, CD8+ T cells held more expanded clones on average.

The input for sequencing was CD4+ or CD8+ T cells sorted from blood, taken in a trial of the OX40 agonist ivuxolimab. The TCR sequence derives from an adult with an advanced solid tumor such as melanoma, head and neck, liver or kidney cancer. V and J are TRBV14 and TRBJ2-1; no firm D call. The CDR3 DNA reads TGTGCCAGCAGCCACTCCGACTCCCTTTACAATGAGCAGTTCTTC. Its translation: CASSHSDSLYNEQFF.